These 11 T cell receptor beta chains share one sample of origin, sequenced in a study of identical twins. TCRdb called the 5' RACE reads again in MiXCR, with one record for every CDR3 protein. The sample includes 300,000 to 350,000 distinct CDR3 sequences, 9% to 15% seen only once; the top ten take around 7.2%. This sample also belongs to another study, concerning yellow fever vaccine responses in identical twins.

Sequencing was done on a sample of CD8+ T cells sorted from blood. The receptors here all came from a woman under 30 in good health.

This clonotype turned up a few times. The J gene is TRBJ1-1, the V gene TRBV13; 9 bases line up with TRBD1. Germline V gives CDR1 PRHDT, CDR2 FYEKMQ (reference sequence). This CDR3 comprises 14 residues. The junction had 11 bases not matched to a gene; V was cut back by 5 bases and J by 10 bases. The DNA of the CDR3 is TGTGCCAGCAGCCCAGGACAGGGGACCTCTGGAGCTTTCTTT. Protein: CASSPGQGTSGAFF.

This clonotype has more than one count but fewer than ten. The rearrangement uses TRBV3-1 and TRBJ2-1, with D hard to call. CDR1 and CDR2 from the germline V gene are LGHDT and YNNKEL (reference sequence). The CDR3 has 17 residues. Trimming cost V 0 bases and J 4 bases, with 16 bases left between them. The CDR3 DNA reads TGTGCCAGCAGCCAAGACTCGGGTGCTCCCCCGTACAATGAGCAGTTCTTC. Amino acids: CASSQDSGAPPYNEQFF.

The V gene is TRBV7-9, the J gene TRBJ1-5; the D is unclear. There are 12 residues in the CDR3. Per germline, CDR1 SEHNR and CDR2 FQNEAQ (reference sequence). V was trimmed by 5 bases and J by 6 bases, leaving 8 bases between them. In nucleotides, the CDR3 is TGTGCCAGCAGCCACGGGGTTCAGCCCCAGCATTTT. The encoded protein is CASSHGVQPQHF.

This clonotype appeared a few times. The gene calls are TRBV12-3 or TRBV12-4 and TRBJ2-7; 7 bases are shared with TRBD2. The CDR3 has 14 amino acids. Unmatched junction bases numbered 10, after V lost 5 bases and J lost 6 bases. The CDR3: CASSPFAGDFEQYF. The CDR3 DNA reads TGTGCCAGCAGTCCTTTCGCGGGAGACTTCGAGCAGTACTTC.

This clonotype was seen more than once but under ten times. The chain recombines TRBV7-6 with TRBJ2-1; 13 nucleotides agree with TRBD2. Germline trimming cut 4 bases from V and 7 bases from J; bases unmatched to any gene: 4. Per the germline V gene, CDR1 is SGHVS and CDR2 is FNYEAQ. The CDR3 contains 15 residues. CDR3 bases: TGTGCCAGCAGCTCCCGACTAGCGGGAGGTAATGAGCAGTTCTTC. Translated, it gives CASSSRLAGGNEQFF.

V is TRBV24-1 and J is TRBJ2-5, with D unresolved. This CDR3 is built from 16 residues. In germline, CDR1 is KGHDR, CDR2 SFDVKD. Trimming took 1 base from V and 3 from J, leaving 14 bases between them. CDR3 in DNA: TGTGCCACCAGTGATTTTGTCGGGTTAGAGAAAGAGACCCAGTACTTC. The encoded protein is CATSDFVGLEKETQYF.

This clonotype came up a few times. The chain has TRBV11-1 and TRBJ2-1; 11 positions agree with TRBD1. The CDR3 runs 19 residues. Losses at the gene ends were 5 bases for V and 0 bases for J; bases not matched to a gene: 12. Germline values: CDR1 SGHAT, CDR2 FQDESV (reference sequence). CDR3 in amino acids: CASSPPGQGALGSYNEQFF. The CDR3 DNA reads TGTGCCAGCAGCCCACCCGGACAGGGGGCGCTTGGCTCCTACAATGAGCAGTTCTTC.

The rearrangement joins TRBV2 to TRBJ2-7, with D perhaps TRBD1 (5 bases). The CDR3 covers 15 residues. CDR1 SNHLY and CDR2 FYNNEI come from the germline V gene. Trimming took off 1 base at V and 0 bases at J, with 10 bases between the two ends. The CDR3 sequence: CASSEGRQISYEQYV. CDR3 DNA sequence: TGTGCCAGCAGTGAAGGTCGACAGATCTCCTACGAGCAGTACGTC.

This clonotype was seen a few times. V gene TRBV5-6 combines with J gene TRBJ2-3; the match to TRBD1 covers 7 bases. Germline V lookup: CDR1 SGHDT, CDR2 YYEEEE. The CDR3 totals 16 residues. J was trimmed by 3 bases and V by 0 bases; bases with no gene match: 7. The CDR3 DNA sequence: TGTGCCAGCAGCTTGGTTCGGGGACAGAGGACAGATACGCAGTATTTT. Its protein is CASSLVRGQRTDTQYF.

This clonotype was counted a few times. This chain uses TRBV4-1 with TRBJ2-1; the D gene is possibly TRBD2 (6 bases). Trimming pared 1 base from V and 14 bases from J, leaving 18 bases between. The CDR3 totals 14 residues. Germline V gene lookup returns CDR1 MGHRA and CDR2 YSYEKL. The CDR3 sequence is CASSQVGTPTGEFF. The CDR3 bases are TGCGCCAGCAGCCAAGTGGGTACACCCACGGGGGAGTTCTTC.

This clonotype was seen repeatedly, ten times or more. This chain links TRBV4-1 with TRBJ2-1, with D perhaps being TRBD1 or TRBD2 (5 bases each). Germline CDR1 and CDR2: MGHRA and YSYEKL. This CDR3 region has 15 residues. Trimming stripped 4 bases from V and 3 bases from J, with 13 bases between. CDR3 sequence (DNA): TGCGCCAGCAGCCGGGACGGACCTGACTACAATGAGCAGTTCTTC. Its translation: CASSRDGPDYNEQFF.